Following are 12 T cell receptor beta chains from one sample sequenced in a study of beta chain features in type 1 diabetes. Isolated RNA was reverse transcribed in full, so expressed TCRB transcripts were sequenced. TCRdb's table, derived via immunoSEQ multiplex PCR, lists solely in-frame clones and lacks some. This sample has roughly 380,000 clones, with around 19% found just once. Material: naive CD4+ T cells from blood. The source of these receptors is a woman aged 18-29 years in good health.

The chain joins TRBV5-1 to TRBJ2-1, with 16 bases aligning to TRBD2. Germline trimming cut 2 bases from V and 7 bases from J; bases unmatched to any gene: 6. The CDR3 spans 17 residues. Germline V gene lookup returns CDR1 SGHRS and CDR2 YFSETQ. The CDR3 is CASSFPGLAGGFNEQFF. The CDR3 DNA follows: TGCGCCAGCAGCTTTCCGGGACTAGCGGGAGGGTTTAATGAGCAGTTCTTC.

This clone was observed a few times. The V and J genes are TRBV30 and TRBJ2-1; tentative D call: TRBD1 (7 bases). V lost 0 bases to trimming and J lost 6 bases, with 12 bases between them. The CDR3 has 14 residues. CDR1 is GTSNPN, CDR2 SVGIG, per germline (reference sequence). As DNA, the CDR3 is TGTGCCTGGAGTGTACTGCAGGGGGGCAATGAGCAGTTCTTC. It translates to CAWSVLQGGNEQFF.

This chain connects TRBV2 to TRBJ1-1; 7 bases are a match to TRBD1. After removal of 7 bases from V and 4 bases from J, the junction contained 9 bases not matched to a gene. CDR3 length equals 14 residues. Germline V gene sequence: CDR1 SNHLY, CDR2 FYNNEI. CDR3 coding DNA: TGTGCCAGCAAAGAATCGGGACAGAGCACTGAAGCTTTCTTT. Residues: CASKESGQSTEAFF. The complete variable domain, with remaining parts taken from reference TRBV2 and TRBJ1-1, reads EPEVTQTPSHQVTQMGQEVILRCVPISNHLYFYWYRQILGQKVEFLVSFYNNEISEKSEIFDDQFSVERPDGSNFTLKIRSTKLEDSAMYFCASKESGQSTEAFFGQGTRLTVV.

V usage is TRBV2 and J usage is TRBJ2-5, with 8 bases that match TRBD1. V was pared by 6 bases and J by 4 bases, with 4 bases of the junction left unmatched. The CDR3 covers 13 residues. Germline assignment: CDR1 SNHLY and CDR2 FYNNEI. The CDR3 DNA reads TGTGCCAGCAGCGAGACAGGGGCAGAGACCCAGTACTTC. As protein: CASSETGAETQYF.

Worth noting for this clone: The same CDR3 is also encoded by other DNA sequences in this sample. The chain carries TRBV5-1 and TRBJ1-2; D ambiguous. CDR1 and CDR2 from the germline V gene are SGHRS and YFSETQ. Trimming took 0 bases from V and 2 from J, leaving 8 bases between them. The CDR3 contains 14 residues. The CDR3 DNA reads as TGCGCCAGCAGCTTGGAAGCAGCGAACTATGGCTACACCTTC. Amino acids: CASSLEAANYGYTF. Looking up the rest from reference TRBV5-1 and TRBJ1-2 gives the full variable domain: KAGVTQTPRYLIKTRGQQVTLSCSPISGHRSVSWYQQTPGQGLQFLFEYFSETQRNKGNFPGRFSGRQFSNSRSEMNVSTLELGDSALYLCASSLEAANYGYTFGSGTRLTVV.

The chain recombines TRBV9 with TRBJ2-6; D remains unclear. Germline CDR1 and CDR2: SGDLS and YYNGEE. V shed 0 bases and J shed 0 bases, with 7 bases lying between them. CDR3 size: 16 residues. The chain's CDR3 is CASSVGESSGANVLTF. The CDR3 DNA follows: TGTGCCAGCAGCGTAGGCGAGAGCTCTGGGGCCAACGTCCTGACTTTC.

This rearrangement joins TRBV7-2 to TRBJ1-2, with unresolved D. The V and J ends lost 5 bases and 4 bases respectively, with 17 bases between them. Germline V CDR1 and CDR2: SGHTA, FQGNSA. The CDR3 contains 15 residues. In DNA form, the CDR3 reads TGTGCCAGCAGCCCCGGTCGGGTTTTGGGCTATGGCTACACCTTC. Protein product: CASSPGRVLGYGYTF.

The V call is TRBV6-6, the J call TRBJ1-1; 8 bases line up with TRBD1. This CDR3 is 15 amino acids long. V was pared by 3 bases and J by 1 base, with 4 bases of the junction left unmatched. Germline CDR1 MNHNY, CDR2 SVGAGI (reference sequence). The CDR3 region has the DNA TGTGCCAGCAGTTATTCAGGGGGCCCGAACACTGAAGCTTTCTTT. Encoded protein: CASSYSGGPNTEAFF.

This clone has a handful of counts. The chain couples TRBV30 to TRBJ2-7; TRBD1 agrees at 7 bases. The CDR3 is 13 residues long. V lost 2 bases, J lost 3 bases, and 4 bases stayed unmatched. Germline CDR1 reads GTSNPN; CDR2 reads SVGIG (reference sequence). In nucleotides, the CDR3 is TGTGCCTGGAGTCCGGGACAGAGCTACGAGCAGTACTTC. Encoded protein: CAWSPGQSYEQYF.

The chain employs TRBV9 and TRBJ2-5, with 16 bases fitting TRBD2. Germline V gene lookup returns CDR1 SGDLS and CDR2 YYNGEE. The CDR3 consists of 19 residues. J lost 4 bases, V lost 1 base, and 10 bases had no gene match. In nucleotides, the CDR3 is TGTGCCAGCAGCGTATCTACCGGGACTAGCGGGGGGGCATCAGAGACCCAGTACTTC. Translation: CASSVSTGTSGGASETQYF.

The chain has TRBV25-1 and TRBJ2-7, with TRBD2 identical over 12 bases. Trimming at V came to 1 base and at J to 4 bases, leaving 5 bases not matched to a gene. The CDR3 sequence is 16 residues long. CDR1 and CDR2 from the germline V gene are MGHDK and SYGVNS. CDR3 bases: TGTGCCAGCAGTGAATCCAGACTAGCGGGGGTGTACGAGCAGTACTTC. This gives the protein CASSESRLAGVYEQYF.

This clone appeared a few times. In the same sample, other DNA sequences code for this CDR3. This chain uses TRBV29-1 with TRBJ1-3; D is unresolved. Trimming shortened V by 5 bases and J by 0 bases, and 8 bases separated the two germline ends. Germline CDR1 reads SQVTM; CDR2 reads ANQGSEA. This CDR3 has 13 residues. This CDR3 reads CSVRESSGNTIYF. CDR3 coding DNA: TGCAGCGTTCGCGAAAGCTCTGGAAACACCATATATTTT.